These 15 T cell receptor beta chains originate from one sample sequenced in a study of T cell responses to AZD1222 COVID-19 vaccine. The protocol was immunoSEQ multiplex PCR, while the TCRdb copy is restricted to in-frame clones and leaves out a portion. The data hold around 100,000 clones, with over 75% observed a single time. The sample in question was peripheral blood, obtained on day 0 of MenACWY control vaccination. These receptors all stem from an adult in good health.

This clone was seen once. V usage is TRBV28 and J usage is TRBJ1-1; TRBD1 agrees at 8 bases. This CDR3 region has 16 residues. J gave up 5 bases and V 1 base, and 9 bases lay outside the gene matches. CDR1 and CDR2 (germline): MDHEN, SYDVKM. The CDR3 sequence: CASSLYFRGRATEAFF. CDR3 DNA sequence: TGTGCCAGCAGTTTATACTTCAGGGGGCGCGCGACTGAAGCTTTCTTT.

V gene TRBV5-1 combines with J gene TRBJ2-3, with 12 bases matching TRBD2. J lost 1 base, V lost 4 bases, and 4 bases had no gene match. Germline V CDR1 and CDR2: SGHRS, YFSETQ. This CDR3 comprises 16 residues. DNA of the CDR3: TGCGCCAGCAGCCCTCGACTAGCGGGGGGCACAGATACGCAGTATTTT. This encodes CASSPRLAGGTDTQYF.

The genes are TRBV28 and TRBJ2-5; D is ambiguous. CDR1 is MDHEN, CDR2 SYDVKM, per germline. This CDR3 spans 13 amino acids. The V and J ends lost 6 bases and 4 bases respectively, with 12 bases between them. The DNA for the CDR3 is TGTGCCAGCAGCTTCCTCCGGCGAGAGACCCAGTACTTC. This translates into CASSFLRRETQYF.

The chain carries TRBV28 and TRBJ1-5, with a weak D call TRBD1 (6 bases). CDR1 is MDHEN, CDR2 SYDVKM, per germline. V was cut by 5 bases and J by 6 bases, with 17 bases left in between. The CDR3 is 15 amino acids. The CDR3 sequence is CASSPPRQGRQPQHF. The CDR3 nucleotides are TGTGCCAGCAGTCCACCTCGGCAGGGGCGTCAGCCCCAGCATTTT.

This clone was detected a few times. DNA of the CDR3: TGTGCCAGCAGCTTAGCAGGGGCCGGGGAGCTGTTTTTT. This translates into CASSLAGAGELFF. This sequence joins TRBV7-2 and TRBJ2-2, with D possibly TRBD1 on 5 matching bases. Germline V gene sequence: CDR1 SGHTA, CDR2 FQGNSA. This CDR3 spans 13 amino acids. The germline V and J ends were trimmed by 0 bases and 6 bases, with 5 bases remaining between them. Based on the CDR3 plus reference TRBV7-2 and TRBJ2-2, the full variable domain is GAGVSQSPSNKVTEKGKDVELRCDPISGHTALYWYRQSLGQGLEFLIYFQGNSAPDKSGLPSDRFSAERTGGSVSTLTIQRTQQEDSAVYLCASSLAGAGELFFGEGSRLTVL.

CDR3 sequence: CASSLARLAGQETQYF. The CDR3 region has the DNA TGTGCCAGCAGCTTAGCAAGACTAGCGGGTCAAGAGACCCAGTACTTC. The gene calls are TRBV7-9 and TRBJ2-5; 10 nucleotides align to TRBD2. Trimming cost V 0 bases and J 2 bases; bases outside gene matches: 3. CDR1 SEHNR and CDR2 FQNEAQ come from the germline V gene (reference sequence). The CDR3 extends over 16 amino acids.

The chain is built from TRBV2 and TRBJ1-5; perhaps TRBD1 as D (6 bases). Trimming removed 3 bases at V and 7 bases at J, with 10 bases between. This CDR3 spans 13 amino acids. Germline V gene lookup returns CDR1 SNHLY and CDR2 FYNNEI. The CDR3 loop reads CASSDTGPQPQHF. DNA of the CDR3: TGTGCCAGCAGTGATACAGGGCCCCAGCCCCAGCATTTT. Supplemented by reference TRBV2 and TRBJ1-5, the full variable domain reads EPEVTQTPSHQVTQMGQEVILRCVPISNHLYFYWYRQILGQKVEFLVSFYNNEISEKSEIFDDQFSVERPDGSNFTLKIRSTKLEDSAMYFCASSDTGPQPQHFGDGTRLSIL.

This chain links TRBV28 with TRBJ1-6, with 8 bases that match TRBD1. V shed 5 bases, J shed 2 bases, and the junction held 5 bases outside the gene matches. The CDR3 runs 16 residues. The germline gives CDR1 MDHEN, CDR2 SYDVKM. Here the CDR3 DNA reads TGTGCCAGCAGTCCAACAGGGGGTACCTATAATTCACCCCTCCACTTT. This codes for CASSPTGGTYNSPLHF.

The rearrangement links TRBV7-9 to TRBJ2-5; 7 bases are a match to TRBD1. After removal of 4 bases from V and 5 bases from J, the junction contained 4 bases not matched to a gene. This CDR3 spans 13 amino acids. Per germline, CDR1 SEHNR and CDR2 FQNEAQ (reference sequence). CDR3 bases: TGTGCCAGCAGCTCGACAGGGTTGGAGACCCAGTACTTC. This sequence encodes CASSSTGLETQYF.

This chain joins TRBV7-2 and TRBJ1-5, with D perhaps matching TRBD1 (5 bases). From germline, CDR1 is SGHTA and CDR2 FQGNSA. V was cut by 3 bases and J by 0 bases, with 9 bases left in between. The CDR3 runs 15 residues. CDR3 in DNA: TGTGCCAGCAGCTTGGCAGGGATTAGCAATCAGCCCCAGCATTTT. It encodes CASSLAGISNQPQHF.

This sequence joins TRBV30 and TRBJ2-2; 9 bases agree with TRBD2. The germline V gene has CDR1 GTSNPN and CDR2 SVGIG (reference sequence). V gave up 0 bases and J gave up 6 bases; unmatched junction bases: 5. The CDR3 extends over 15 amino acids. The CDR3 coding sequence is TGTGCCTGGAGTGTTCGGCGGGGGGGTCCCGGGGAGCTGTTTTTT. Its translation: CAWSVRRGGPGELFF.

The chain couples TRBV30 to TRBJ1-2; TRBD1 aligns across 8 bases. CDR3 length: 12 residues. J lost 7 bases, V lost 5 bases, and 6 bases had no gene match. Per germline, CDR1 GTSNPN and CDR2 SVGIG (reference sequence). The DNA for the CDR3 is TGTGCCTGGGAGGAGACAGGGGCTGGCTACACCTTC. Amino acid sequence: CAWEETGAGYTF.

Concerning this clone: One end of the junction does not line up with germline, which may come from a read error. The V and J genes are TRBV6-5 and TRBJ1-2; 7 bases align to TRBD1. Germline values: CDR1 MNHEY, CDR2 SVGAGI. There are 14 residues in the CDR3. In nucleotides, the CDR3 is TGTGCCAGCAGTCCCCGGGACAGAGCCTATGGCTACGCCTTC. Protein: CASSPRDRAYGYAF.

The chain couples TRBV10-3 to TRBJ2-1; TRBD1 agrees at 7 bases. The CDR3 is made up of 15 amino acids. V dropped 3 bases and J dropped 1; count of bases not matched to a gene: 3. In germline, CDR1 is ENHRY, CDR2 SYGVKD. Here the CDR3 reads CAISDEQGSYNEQFF. Written as DNA, the CDR3 is TGTGCCATCAGTGACGAACAGGGGTCCTACAATGAGCAGTTCTTC.

V is TRBV7-6 and J is TRBJ1-2; 8 bases are shared with TRBD1. With V trimmed by 1 base and J by 4 bases, 5 bases remained unmatched. Germline V lookup: CDR1 SGHVS, CDR2 FNYEAQ. This CDR3 comprises 15 residues. In DNA, the CDR3 is TGTGCCAGCAGCTTAGGGCAGGGGGCGGGCTATGGCTACACCTTC. This codes for CASSLGQGAGYGYTF.